The T cell receptor beta chain under discussion was sequenced for a study of cytomegalovirus exposure and HLA in healthy donors. Primers included in the PCR were 60 Vbeta and 13 Jbeta primers. Data came from immunoSEQ multiplex PCR; TCRdb stores just in-frame clones and leaves some out. In the table there are under 120,000 clones, 79% of which are singletons. Germline V CDR1 and CDR2: SGHVS, FQNEAQ. J gave up 3 bases and V 2 bases, and 6 bases lay outside the gene matches. The CDR3 contains 15 residues. The V call is TRBV7-8, the J call TRBJ1-1, with 7 bases lining up with TRBD1. This sequence originates from a middle-aged woman in good health and CMV-seronegative. The sample taken for sequencing was PBMCs. The CDR3 DNA reads TGTGCCAGCAGCTTAAGGGGGCGTGTCGACACTGAAGCTTTCTTT. Amino acid sequence: CASSLRGRVDTEAFF.